Below are 10 T cell receptor beta chains sequenced from a single sample in a study of regulatory T cells in long-lasting Graves disease. The time point: newly diagnosed GD, antithyroid drugs for less than 3 months. TCR sequences were obtained from RNA taken from PBMCs. Assembly of TCR beta libraries relied on iRepertoire HTBI primers together with Arm-PCR of CDR3 regions. TCRdb analysed the multiplex PCR reads with MiXCR anew, one entry per CDR3 protein. Of roughly 400,000 distinct CDR3 sequences listed, roughly 15% are singletons. These records were also assigned to another study, of T cells in Graves' hyperthyroidism and ophthalmopathy.

Source: peripheral blood mononuclear cells (PBMCs), taken at new diagnosis, from a patient treated with antithyroid drugs. The receptor source for this set is a woman under 30 with Graves disease.

The CDR3 nucleotides are TGTGCCAGCAGCGTCGAGGGGCTCCGGAATGAAAAACTGTTTTTT. Translated: CASSVEGLRNEKLFF. This chain joins TRBV11-2 and TRBJ1-4, with D possibly being TRBD1 (5 bases). This CDR3 is 15 amino acids long. Trimming took 5 bases from V and 5 from J, leaving 15 bases between them. Germline V gives CDR1 SGHAT, CDR2 FQNNGV.

This clonotype was seen many times. V and J are TRBV20-1 and TRBJ1-1; TRBD1 aligns across 9 bases. CDR1 is DFQATT, CDR2 SNEGSKA, per germline (reference sequence). The CDR3 runs to 14 residues. V dropped 1 base and J dropped 7; count of bases not matched to a gene: 7. CDR3 residues: CSARVTGGIYEAFF. For the CDR3, the DNA is TGCAGTGCTAGAGTAACAGGGGGCATTTATGAAGCTTTCTTT.

This clonotype showed up many times. CDR3 in amino acids: CSARPARNEQFF. CDR3 coding DNA: TGCAGTGCCCGCCCAGCCCGGAATGAGCAGTTCTTC. V usage is TRBV20-1 and J usage is TRBJ2-1; D remains ambiguous. Trimming cost V 6 bases and J 7 bases, with 13 bases left between them. The CDR3 is 12 amino acids. Per the germline V gene, CDR1 is DFQATT and CDR2 is SNEGSKA (reference sequence).

The chain links TRBV7-2 to TRBJ2-7; D could derive from TRBD1 or TRBD2 (5 bases each). V lost 3 bases and J 9 bases, leaving 9 bases between the germline ends. There are 11 residues in the CDR3. CDR1 SGHTA and CDR2 FQGNSA come from the germline V gene. The CDR3, as DNA: TGTGCCAGCAGCTTGGGACCTCGGCAGTACTTC. This translates into CASSLGPRQYF.

This clonotype has ten or more counts. V usage is TRBV11-3 and J usage is TRBJ2-1; 11 nucleotides match TRBD1. The J segment lost 8 bases and the V segment lost 1 base, leaving 13 bases of the junction unmatched. Germline values: CDR1 SGHNT, CDR2 YENEEA. The CDR3 contains 18 residues. The CDR3 region has the DNA TGTGCCAGCAGCTTAGGAGGACAGGGGGCTGTGGACTTCGATGAGCAGTTCTTC. Translation gives CASSLGGQGAVDFDEQFF.

There are many counts of this clonotype. This chain's CDR3 is CASSLMPGVFNEQFF. CDR3 DNA sequence: TGTGCCAGCAGTCTTATGCCGGGAGTGTTCAATGAGCAGTTCTTC. This chain uses TRBV12-3 or TRBV12-4 with TRBJ2-1; D may be TRBD2 (6 bases). Trimming left V 5 bases short and J 6 bases short, with 17 bases between. The length of the CDR3 is 15 residues.

The J gene is TRBJ2-1, the V gene TRBV19; no clear D gene. Germline V gene lookup returns CDR1 LNHDA and CDR2 SQIVND (reference sequence). The CDR3 runs to 12 residues. V lost 3 bases and J 7 bases, leaving 7 bases between the germline ends. The CDR3 loop reads CASSIYSNEQFF. The CDR3 DNA reads TGTGCCAGTAGTATCTATTCGAATGAGCAGTTCTTC. Full variable domain (missing parts from reference TRBV19 and TRBJ2-1): DGGITQSPKYLFRKEGQNVTLSCEQNLNHDAMYWYRQDPGQGLRLIYYSQIVNDFQKGDIAEGYSVSREKKESFPLTVTSAQKNPTAFYLCASSIYSNEQFFGPGTRLTVL.

This chain connects TRBV28 to TRBJ1-1; TRBD1 matches 7 bases. The CDR3 runs to 18 residues. Germline lookup yields CDR1 MDHEN and CDR2 SYDVKM. The V and J ends lost 6 bases and 0 bases, in that order; junction bases with no gene match: 16. In DNA form, the CDR3 reads TGTGCCAGCAGCTTTTTCCAGGGGGTACTTTCAATGAACACTGAAGCTTTCTTT. This translates into CASSFFQGVLSMNTEAFF.

This clonotype has a count of ten or more. The chain combines TRBV20-1 with TRBJ1-1; no firm D call. The germline gives CDR1 DFQATT, CDR2 SNEGSKA (reference sequence). V shed 2 bases and J shed 4 bases, with 11 bases lying between them. The CDR3 is 13 amino acids. In DNA form, the CDR3 reads TGCAGTGCTAGAACGTTGGCGAGCACTGAAGCTTTCTTT. It specifies CSARTLASTEAFF.

This clonotype was picked up many times. The rearrangement links TRBV27 to TRBJ1-5; no firm D call. Deletions cut 3 bases from V and 1 base from J, with 4 bases between. This CDR3 comprises 13 residues. Germline assignment: CDR1 MNHEY and CDR2 SMNVEV (reference sequence). The CDR3 here is CASSFESNQPQHF. The DNA of the CDR3 is TGTGCCAGCAGTTTTGAGAGCAATCAGCCCCAGCATTTT.